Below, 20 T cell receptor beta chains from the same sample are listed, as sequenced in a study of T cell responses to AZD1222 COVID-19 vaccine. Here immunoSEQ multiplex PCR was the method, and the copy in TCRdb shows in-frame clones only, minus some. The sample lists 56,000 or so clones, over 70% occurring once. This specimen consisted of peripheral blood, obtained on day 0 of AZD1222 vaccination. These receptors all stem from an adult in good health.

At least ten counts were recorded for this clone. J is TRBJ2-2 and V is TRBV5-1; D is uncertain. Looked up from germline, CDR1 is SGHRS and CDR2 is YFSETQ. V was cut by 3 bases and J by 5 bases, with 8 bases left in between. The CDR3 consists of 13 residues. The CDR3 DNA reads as TGCGCCAGCAGCTCTGGATGGACCGGGGAGCTGTTTTTT. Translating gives CASSSGWTGELFF.

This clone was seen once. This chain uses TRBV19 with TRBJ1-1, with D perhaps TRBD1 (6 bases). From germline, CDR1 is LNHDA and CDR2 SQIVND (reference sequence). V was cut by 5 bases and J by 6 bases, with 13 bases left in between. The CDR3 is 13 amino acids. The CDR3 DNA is TGTGCCAGTAGTTCAATCCAGGGGTCTGAAGCTTTCTTT. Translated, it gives CASSSIQGSEAFF.

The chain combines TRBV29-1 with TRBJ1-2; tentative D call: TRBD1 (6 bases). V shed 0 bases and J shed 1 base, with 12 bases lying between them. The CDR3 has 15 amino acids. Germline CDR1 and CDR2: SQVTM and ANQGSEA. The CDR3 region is CSVEDGDRINYGYTF. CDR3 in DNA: TGCAGCGTTGAAGATGGAGACAGGATTAACTATGGCTACACCTTC.

CDR3: CASSTQGWDQPQHF. CDR3 DNA: TGTGCCAGTAGTACTCAGGGTTGGGATCAGCCCCAGCATTTT. V usage is TRBV19 and J usage is TRBJ1-5; D perhaps matches TRBD1 (5 bases). This CDR3 is built from 14 residues. Germline V CDR1 and CDR2: LNHDA, SQIVND (reference sequence). Trimming removed 4 bases at V and 5 bases at J, with 12 bases between.

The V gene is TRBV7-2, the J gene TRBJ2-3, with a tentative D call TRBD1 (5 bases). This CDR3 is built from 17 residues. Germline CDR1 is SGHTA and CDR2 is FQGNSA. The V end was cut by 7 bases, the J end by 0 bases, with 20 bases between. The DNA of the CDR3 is TGTGCCAGCACCCCTTACGGAAGTGGGGCTAGCACAGATACGCAGTATTTT. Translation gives CASTPYGSGASTDTQYF.

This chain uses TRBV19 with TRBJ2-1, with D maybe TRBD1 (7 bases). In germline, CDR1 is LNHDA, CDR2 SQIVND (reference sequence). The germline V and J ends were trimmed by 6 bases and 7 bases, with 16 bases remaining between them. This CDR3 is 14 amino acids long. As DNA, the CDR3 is TGTGCCAGTAGGGGAGGACAGGTGGAAAATGAGCAGTTCTTC. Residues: CASRGGQVENEQFF.

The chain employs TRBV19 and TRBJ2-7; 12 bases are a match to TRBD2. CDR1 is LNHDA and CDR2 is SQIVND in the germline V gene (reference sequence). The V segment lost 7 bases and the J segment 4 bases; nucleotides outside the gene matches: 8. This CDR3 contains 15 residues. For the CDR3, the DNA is TGTGCCAGTACCAGGACTAGCGGGGCCCCATACGAGCAGTACTTC. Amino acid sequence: CASTRTSGAPYEQYF. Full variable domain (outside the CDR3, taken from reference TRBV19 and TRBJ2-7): DGGITQSPKYLFRKEGQNVTLSCEQNLNHDAMYWYRQDPGQGLRLIYYSQIVNDFQKGDIAEGYSVSREKKESFPLTVTSAQKNPTAFYLCASTRTSGAPYEQYFGPGTRLTVT.

The CDR3 DNA reads TGCAGTGCTGGAGCCTACGAGCAGTACTTC. This codes for CSAGAYEQYF. V is TRBV20-1 and J is TRBJ2-7, with D unresolved. Trimming left V 5 bases short and J 2 bases short, with 4 bases between. The CDR3 is 10 residues long. The germline V gene has CDR1 DFQATT and CDR2 SNEGSKA (reference sequence).

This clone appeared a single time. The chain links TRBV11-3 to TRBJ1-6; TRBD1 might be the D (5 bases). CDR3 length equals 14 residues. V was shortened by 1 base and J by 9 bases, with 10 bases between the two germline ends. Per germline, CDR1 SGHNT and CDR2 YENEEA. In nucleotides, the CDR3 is TGTGCCAGCAGCTTAGTAGGGACGGGTTCACCCCTCCACTTT. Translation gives CASSLVGTGSPLHF.

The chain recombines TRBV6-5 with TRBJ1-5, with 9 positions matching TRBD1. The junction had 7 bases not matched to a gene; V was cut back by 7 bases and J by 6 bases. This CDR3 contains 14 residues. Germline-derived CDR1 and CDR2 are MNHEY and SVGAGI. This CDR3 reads CASIRTGVGQPQHF. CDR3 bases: TGTGCCAGCATAAGGACAGGGGTGGGTCAGCCCCAGCATTTT.

As DNA, the CDR3 is TGTGCCAGTAGTATCGATCAGGGGCGCCCGAACACTGAAGCTTTCTTT. Protein sequence: CASSIDQGRPNTEAFF. The chain combines TRBV19 with TRBJ1-1, with D possibly TRBD1 on 6 matching bases. Deletions cut 3 bases from V and 1 base from J, with 15 bases between. CDR1 and CDR2 from the germline V gene are LNHDA and SQIVND (reference sequence). CDR3 length: 16 residues.

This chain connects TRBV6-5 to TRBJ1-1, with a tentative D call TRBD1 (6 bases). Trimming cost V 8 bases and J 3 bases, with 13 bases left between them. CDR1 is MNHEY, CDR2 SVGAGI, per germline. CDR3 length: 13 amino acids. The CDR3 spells CASELGQHTEAFF. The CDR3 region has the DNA TGTGCCAGCGAGCTCGGACAGCACACTGAAGCTTTCTTT.

CDR3 in amino acids: CASSRSLDTEAFF. CDR3 coding DNA: TGCGCCAGCAGCCGCAGCTTGGACACTGAAGCTTTCTTT. The rearrangement joins TRBV5-1 to TRBJ1-1; D call uncertain. The CDR3 loop spans 13 amino acids. Germline CDR1 reads SGHRS; CDR2 reads YFSETQ. V was clipped by 4 bases and J by 3 bases, with 10 bases between them.

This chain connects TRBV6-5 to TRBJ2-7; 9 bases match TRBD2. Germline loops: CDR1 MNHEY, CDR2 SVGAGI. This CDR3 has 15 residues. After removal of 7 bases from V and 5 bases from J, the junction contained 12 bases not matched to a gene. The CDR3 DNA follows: TGTGCCAGCACCCACCCCGGTCTAGCGGGAAACGAGCAGTACTTC. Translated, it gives CASTHPGLAGNEQYF.

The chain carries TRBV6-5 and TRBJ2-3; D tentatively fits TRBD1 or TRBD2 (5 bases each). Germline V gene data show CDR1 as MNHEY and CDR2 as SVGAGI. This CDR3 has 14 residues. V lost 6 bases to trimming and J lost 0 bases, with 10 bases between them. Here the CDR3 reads CASRGVISTDTQYF. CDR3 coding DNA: TGTGCCAGCAGGGGGGTGATTAGCACAGATACGCAGTATTTT.

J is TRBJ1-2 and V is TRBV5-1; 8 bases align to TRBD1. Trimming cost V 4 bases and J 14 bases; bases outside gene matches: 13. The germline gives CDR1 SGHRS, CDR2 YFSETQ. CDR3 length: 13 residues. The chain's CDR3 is CASSPPDREVRTF. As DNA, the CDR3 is TGCGCCAGCAGCCCCCCGGACAGGGAAGTTAGGACCTTC.

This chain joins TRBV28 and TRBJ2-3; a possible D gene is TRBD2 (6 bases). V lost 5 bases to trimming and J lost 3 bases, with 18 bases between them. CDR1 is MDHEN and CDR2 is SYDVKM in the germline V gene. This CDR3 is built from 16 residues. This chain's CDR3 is CASSLYQTRRTDTQYF. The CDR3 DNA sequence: TGTGCCAGCAGTCTCTACCAGACTAGACGAACAGATACGCAGTATTTT.

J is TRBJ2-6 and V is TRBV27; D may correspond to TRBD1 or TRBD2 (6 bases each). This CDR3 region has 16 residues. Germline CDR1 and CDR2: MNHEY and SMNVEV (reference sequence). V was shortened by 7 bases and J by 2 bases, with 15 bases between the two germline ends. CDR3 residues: CASTSPRGPGANVLTF. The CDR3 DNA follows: TGTGCCAGCACCTCCCCCCGGGGGCCTGGGGCCAACGTCCTGACTTTC. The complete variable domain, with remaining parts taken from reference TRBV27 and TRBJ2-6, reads EAQVTQNPRYLITVTGKKLTVTCSQNMNHEYMSWYRQDPGLGLRQIYYSMNVEVTDKGDVPEGYKVSRKEKRNFPLILESPSPNQTSLYFCASTSPRGPGANVLTFGAGSRLTVL.

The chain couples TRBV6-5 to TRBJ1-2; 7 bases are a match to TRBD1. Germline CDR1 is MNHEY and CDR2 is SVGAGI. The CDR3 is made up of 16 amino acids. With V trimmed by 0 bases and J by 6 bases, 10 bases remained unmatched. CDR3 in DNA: TGTGCCAGCAGTTACTCGCCGACAGGGAGAGTGGATGGCTACACCTTC. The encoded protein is CASSYSPTGRVDGYTF.

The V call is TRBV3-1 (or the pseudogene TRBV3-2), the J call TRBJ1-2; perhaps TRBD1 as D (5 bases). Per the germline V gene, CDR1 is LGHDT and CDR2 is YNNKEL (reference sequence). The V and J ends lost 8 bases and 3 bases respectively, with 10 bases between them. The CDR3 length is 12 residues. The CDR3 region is CASGEQDYGYTF. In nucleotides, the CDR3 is TGTGCCAGCGGCGAACAGGACTATGGCTACACCTTC.